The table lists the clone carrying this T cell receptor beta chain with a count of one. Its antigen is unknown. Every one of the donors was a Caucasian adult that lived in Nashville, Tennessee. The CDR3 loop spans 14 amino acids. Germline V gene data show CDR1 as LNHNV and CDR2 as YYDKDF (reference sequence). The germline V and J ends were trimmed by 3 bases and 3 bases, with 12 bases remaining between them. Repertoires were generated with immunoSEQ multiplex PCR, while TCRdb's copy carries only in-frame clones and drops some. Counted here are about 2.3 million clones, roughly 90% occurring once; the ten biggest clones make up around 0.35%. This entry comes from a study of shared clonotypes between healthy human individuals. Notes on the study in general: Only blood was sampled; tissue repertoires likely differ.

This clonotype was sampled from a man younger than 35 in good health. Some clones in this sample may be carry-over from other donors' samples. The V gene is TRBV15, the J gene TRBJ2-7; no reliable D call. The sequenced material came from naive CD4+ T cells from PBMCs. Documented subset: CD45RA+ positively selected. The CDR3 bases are TGTGCCACCAGCAGCGGGTACGAAGACTACGAGCAGTACTTC. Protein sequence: CATSSGYEDYEQYF.